The TCR beta chain described here comes from a study of blood T cell repertoires in COVID-19. Study details: The United States, Italy and Spain were the sources of the acute and convalescent COVID-19 samples. T cells, B-cell-depleted T cells, or PBMCs supplied cDNA or gDNA.

V lost 6 bases, J lost 4 bases, and 16 bases lay in between. The CDR3 extends over 15 amino acids. CDR1 and CDR2 (germline): SNHLY, FYNNEI. Original handling: Amplifying reference gene primers gave estimates of nucleated cell counts. The table came from immunoSEQ multiplex PCR; TCRdb's copy has only in-frame clones and leaves some out. V and J calls plus clone size are reproduced from that table; the DNA served to infer D and trimming. The repertoire holds 100,000 to 150,000 clones, with approximately 82% as singletons. The receptor was isolated from a man of 80 years or more with active or convalescent COVID-19. This chain joins TRBV2 and TRBJ1-5; tentatively, D is TRBD1 (6 bases). The sample was peripheral blood. The CDR3 sequence is CASSLADSPNQPQHF. The CDR3 coding sequence is TGTGCCAGCAGCCTAGCGGACAGCCCAAATCAGCCCCAGCATTTT. Variable domain in full (rest from reference TRBV2 and TRBJ1-5): EPEVTQTPSHQVTQMGQEVILRCVPISNHLYFYWYRQILGQKVEFLVSFYNNEISEKSEIFDDQFSVERPDGSNFTLKIRSTKLEDSAMYFCASSLADSPNQPQHFGDGTRLSIL.